The T cell receptor (beta chain) described here comes from a study of T cell responses to AZD1222 COVID-19 vaccine. Study outcomes and limitations: Vaccine-related CD4 TCRs covered spike, predominating at 160-218 and 743-854. White British ancestry dominated among donors, who included more females, and clonal diversity was possibly underestimated. Repertoires were obtained solely post-peak T cell response. Per reports, nearly half of all spike-specific TCRs target regions that are unmutated in variants.

Measured with immunoSEQ multiplex PCR; TCRdb has only the in-frame clones, and not every one. The profile shows 150,000 or so clones, 80% to 95% of them singletons. The V end was cut by 3 bases, the J end by 7 bases, with 10 bases between. CDR1 is MDHEN and CDR2 is SYDVKM in the germline V gene. This CDR3 has 14 residues. Notes on this clone: The target antigen is unknown.

This material consisted of peripheral blood, taken on day 0 of AZD1222 vaccination. J is TRBJ1-6 and V is TRBV28; unclear D gene. The source is an adult in good health. The CDR3 coding sequence is TGTGCCAGCAGTTTTGCCGGGAGCAATTCACCCCTCCACTTT. It yields the protein CASSFAGSNSPLHF. The full variable domain, rest sourced from reference TRBV28 and TRBJ1-6, is DVKVTQSSRYLVKRTGEKVFLECVQDMDHENMFWYRQDPGLGLRLIYFSYDVKMKEKGDIPEGYSVSREKKERFSLILESASTNQTSMYLCASSFAGSNSPLHFGNGTRLTVT.